This is a list of T cell receptor beta chains from one sample in a study of T cells after yellow fever vaccination. TCRdb independently ran MiXCR on the 5' RACE reads; one entry per CDR3 protein. The profile shows about 160,000 distinct CDR3 sequences, around 7.3% of them singletons. Source: CD4+ T cells sorted from PBMCs, taken around 5 days after the first yellow fever vaccination. The receptor source for this set is a man between 18 and 35 years old who received the YFV17D yellow fever vaccine. Each CDR3 is given with its conserved first and last residue. D genes are given only for firm matches. Size is stated for part of the rows, as once, few or many counts, or as a class when the clone is expanded.

d_gene | j_gene | v_gene | abundance | CDR3nt | CDR3aa
. | TRBJ2-5 | TRBV3-1 | many | TGTGCCAGCAGCCAAGCTAGCCCGGAGACCCAGTACTTC | CASSQASPETQYF
TRBD2 | TRBJ2-1 | TRBV27 | . | TGTGCCAGCAGTGTACGACTAGCGGGGGGTACCAACAATGAGCAGTTCTTC | CASSVRLAGGTNNEQFF
. | TRBJ1-3 | TRBV4-2 | many | TGTGCCAGCAGCCAAGAGGGACCAGGAAACACCATATATTTT | CASSQEGPGNTIYF
. | TRBJ1-1 | TRBV3-1 | few | TGTGCCAGCAGCCCAGACTTCAGAGCTGAAGCTTTCTTT | CASSPDFRAEAFF
. | TRBJ2-6 | TRBV15 | few | TGTGCCACCAGCAGAGCACGGACCTCTGGGGCCAACGTCCTGACTTTC | CATSRARTSGANVLTF
. | TRBJ2-3 | TRBV5-1 | few | TGCGCCAGCAGCTTGGGAGGGTTTGGCACAGATACGCAGTATTTT | CASSLGGFGTDTQYF
. | TRBJ1-6 | TRBV27 | many | TGTGCCAGTCAAACAGGGAACTATAATTCACCCCTCCACTTT | CASQTGNYNSPLHF
TRBD1 | TRBJ2-5 | TRBV5-1 | few | TGCGCCAGCAGCCTAGGACAGGGACAAGAGACCCAGTACTTC | CASSLGQGQETQYF
. | TRBJ1-1 | TRBV7-3 | few | TGTGCCAGCGCACAGAACTCGAACACTGAAGCTTTCTTT | CASAQNSNTEAFF
. | TRBJ2-1 | TRBV20-1 | many | TGCAGTGCTTCTCCGGACCAGAGCTCCTACAATGAGCAGTTCTTC | CSASPDQSSYNEQFF
. | TRBJ2-2 | TRBV7-7 | many | TGTGCCAGCAGCTTATTTACGAACACCGGGGAGCTGTTTTTT | CASSLFTNTGELFF
TRBD1 | TRBJ2-4 | TRBV12-5 | many | TGTGCTAGTGGTTTGGTACTGAGAGGGGGCGGAAGGAACATTCAGTACTTC | CASGLVLRGGGRNIQYF
TRBD2 | TRBJ2-3 | TRBV6-2/TRBV6-3 | many | TGTGCCAGCAGTTTTACGCGGGGGGCAGATACGCAGTATTTT | CASSFTRGADTQYF
TRBD1 | TRBJ1-2 | TRBV7-9 | few | TGTGCCAGCAGCTTACGGGACAGGGTGTTCTATGGCTACACCTTC | CASSLRDRVFYGYTF
. | TRBJ2-6 | TRBV20-1 | . | TGCAGTGCTAGAGATCCCTCTAAAGGGGACTCTGGGGCCAACGTCCTGACTTTC | CSARDPSKGDSGANVLTF
. | TRBJ2-6 | TRBV7-3 | many | TGTGCCAGCAGCTACGGGAGTGGGGCCAACGTCCTGACTTTC | CASSYGSGANVLTF
. | TRBJ2-3 | TRBV10-3 | few | TGTGCCATCAGTGAAGCGGCGACTACTAGCACAGATACGCAGTATTTT | CAISEAATTSTDTQYF
. | TRBJ1-5 | TRBV3-1 | many | TGTGCCAGCAGCCAGACTTGGTCGCAGCCCCAGCATTTT | CASSQTWSQPQHF
. | TRBJ2-5 | TRBV5-1 | many | TGCGCCAGCAGCTCCCTAGGGGGTGGGACCCAGTACTTC | CASSSLGGGTQYF
. | TRBJ2-5 | TRBV28 | few | TGTGCCAGCAGAGCGAGCACTACGACCCAGTACTTC | CASRASTTTQYF
TRBD1 | TRBJ1-1 | TRBV10-3 | few | TGTGCCTCGTACAGGGGGACCCAGGGGAGGTCTGAAGCTTTCTTT | CASYRGTQGRSEAFF
. | TRBJ1-2 | TRBV10-3 | . | TGTGCCATCAGTGAGTCGATCCCTGCTGAAAAAGGGGGATTAATGGATGGCTACACCTTC | CAISESIPAEKGGLMDGYTF
. | TRBJ1-5 | TRBV6-2/TRBV6-3 | few | TGTGCCAGCAGCAAAGACAGCTATAGCAATCAGCCCCAGCATTTT | CASSKDSYSNQPQHF
. | TRBJ1-6 | TRBV21-1 | few | TGTGCCAGCACCCCGAGGTCACCCCTCCACTTT | CASTPRSPLHF
. | TRBJ2-7 | TRBV20-1 | . | TGCAGTGCTGGCGGGGCTTACGAGCAGTACTTC | CSAGGAYEQYF
. | TRBJ1-3 | TRBV6-5 | many | TGTGCCAGCAGTTACGAGGTTTACTCTGGAAACACCATATATTTT | CASSYEVYSGNTIYF
. | TRBJ1-3 | TRBV18 | many | TGTGCCAGCTCACCACCAAGGTTACCGTCTGGAAACACCATATATTTT | CASSPPRLPSGNTIYF
TRBD1 | TRBJ2-3 | TRBV7-2 | many | TGTGCCAGCAGCTCTACCGGGACAGGGTTGACGCAGTATTTT | CASSSTGTGLTQYF
TRBD1 | TRBJ1-2 | TRBV12-3/TRBV12-4 | many | TGTGCCAGCGGTCGGGATTGGCCAGTCAGGGGGAAGGACTATGGCTACACCTTC | CASGRDWPVRGKDYGYTF
TRBD1 | TRBJ1-4 | TRBV5-4 | few | TGTGCCAGCAGCTTGTGGGGACAGGGCTTTGAAAAACTGTTTTTT | CASSLWGQGFEKLFF
. | TRBJ2-3 | TRBV7-9 | many | TGTGCCAGCAGCAGCATCACGGATACGCAGTATTTT | CASSSITDTQYF
. | TRBJ2-5 | TRBV12-3/TRBV12-4 | many | TGTGCCAGCAGTTCCGGCGAGACCCAGTACTTC | CASSSGETQYF
TRBD1 | TRBJ2-7 | TRBV7-2 | many | TGTGCCAGCAGCTCCGGGACAGGGTACTACGAGCAGTACTTC | CASSSGTGYYEQYF
TRBD1 | TRBJ2-5 | TRBV10-3 | many | TGTGCCATCAGTGAGACAACCGGGACAGGAGAGACCCAGTACTTC | CAISETTGTGETQYF
TRBD1 | TRBJ1-4 | TRBV5-1 | few | TGCGCCAGCAGCTTGGGTAGAGGGGGCGCGAATGAAAAACTGTTTTTT | CASSLGRGGANEKLFF